Shown below are 30 T cell receptor beta chains from a single sample sequenced in a study of cytomegalovirus exposure and HLA in healthy donors. Amplification used 60 Vbeta primers and 13 Jbeta primers. Assay used: immunoSEQ multiplex PCR; TCRdb lists only in-frame clones, some missing. The sample yields around 180,000 clones, 84% seen once. Sequenced input: PBMCs. The receptors shown here come from a girl aged 10 to 17 in good health and CMV-seropositive.

About this clone: The sample carries other DNA sequences with the same CDR3. The J gene is TRBJ1-2, the V gene TRBV5-1; 7 positions agree with TRBD1. J lost 3 bases, V lost 1 base, and 0 bases had no gene match. This CDR3 has 13 residues. CDR1 and CDR2 (germline): SGHRS, YFSETQ. CDR3 nucleotide sequence: TGCGCCAGCAGCTTGACAGGGGACTATGGCTACACCTTC. As protein: CASSLTGDYGYTF.

The chain couples TRBV7-9 to TRBJ2-2; 9 bases fit TRBD1. The germline V gene encodes CDR1 SEHNR and CDR2 FQNEAQ (reference sequence). The trim removed 5 bases at V and 5 bases at J, leaving 12 bases unmatched. The CDR3 runs 17 residues. The CDR3 nucleotides read TGTGCCAGCAGCAACGGACAGGGGCCTTTCAGGACCGGGGAGCTGTTTTTT. This codes for CASSNGQGPFRTGELFF.

The rearrangement joins TRBV6-1 to TRBJ1-2; 7 bases line up with TRBD1. V lost 7 bases and J lost 5; bases outside the gene matches: 4. This CDR3 comprises 12 residues. Germline V gene lookup returns CDR1 MNHNS and CDR2 SASEGT. The CDR3, as DNA: TGTGCCAGCATACAGGGGAGTTATGGCTACACCTTC. This translates into CASIQGSYGYTF.

V is TRBV7-9 and J is TRBJ1-2; TRBD1 is a possible D gene (5 bases). Germline V gene data show CDR1 as SEHNR and CDR2 as FQNEAQ (reference sequence). The CDR3 is made up of 15 amino acids. With 5 bases removed from V and 2 bases from J, the gap between germline ends came to 15 bases. The CDR3 region is CASSDTGLVNYGYTF. In DNA form, the CDR3 reads TGTGCCAGCAGCGACACAGGCTTGGTAAACTATGGCTACACCTTC.

The chain uses TRBV6-1 and TRBJ1-1; D unresolved. V lost 7 bases and J lost 5, with 11 bases in between. The CDR3 totals 12 residues. CDR1 is MNHNS and CDR2 is SASEGT in the germline V gene. CDR3 sequence (DNA): TGTGCCAGCAATACGGGTGGTACTGAAGCTTTCTTT. Translation: CASNTGGTEAFF.

In its sample, this clone was seen once. V usage is TRBV12-5 and J usage is TRBJ2-2; 8 bases match TRBD1. V was pared by 2 bases and J by 3 bases, with 5 bases of the junction left unmatched. This CDR3 has 16 residues. Germline loops: CDR1 LGHNT, CDR2 FRNRAP. CDR3: CASGLLAGGYTGELFF. DNA for the CDR3: TGTGCTAGTGGTTTGTTGGCAGGGGGCTACACCGGGGAGCTGTTTTTT.

The chain has TRBV11-1 and TRBJ2-5; TRBD2 aligns across 8 bases. CDR1 and CDR2 (germline): SGHAT, FQDESV (reference sequence). V lost 5 bases to trimming and J lost 5 bases; unmatched junction nucleotides: 10. This CDR3 has 15 residues. The CDR3 protein is CASSANLAGLETQYF. DNA for the CDR3: TGTGCCAGCAGCGCTAACCTAGCGGGCCTGGAGACCCAGTACTTC. Filled out from reference TRBV11-1 and TRBJ2-5, the complete variable domain reads EAEVAQSPRYKITEKSQAVAFWCDPISGHATLYWYRQILGQGPELLVQFQDESVVDDSQLPKDRFSAERLKGVDSTLKIQPAELGDSAMYLCASSANLAGLETQYFGPGTRLLVL.

The V gene is TRBV10-1, the J gene TRBJ1-3, with TRBD1 identical over 7 bases. This CDR3 has 14 residues. Germline assignment: CDR1 WNHNN and CDR2 SYGVQD (reference sequence). The trim removed 4 bases at V and 4 bases at J, leaving 4 bases unmatched. The CDR3 nucleotides read TGCGCCAGCAGTGGAACAGGGGCCGGAAACACCATATATTTT. Its protein is CASSGTGAGNTIYF.

The V call is TRBV7-2, the J call TRBJ1-4; 9 bases fit TRBD1. V was pared by 0 bases and J by 8 bases, with 13 bases of the junction left unmatched. CDR1 and CDR2 (germline): SGHTA, FQGNSA. CDR3 length: 18 residues. For the CDR3, the DNA is TGTGCCAGCAGCTTAGCCAACCTAACAGGGGGCGGTGGGGAAAAACTGTTTTTT. This sequence encodes CASSLANLTGGGGEKLFF.

A note on this clone: Germline is not matched at one junction end, which may reflect a read error. The chain carries TRBV9 and TRBJ1-5; D perhaps matches TRBD1 (5 bases). Germline values: CDR1 SGDLS, CDR2 YYNGEE. The CDR3 totals 14 residues. The CDR3 is CTSSAWGGNQPQHF. The CDR3 DNA sequence: TGTACCAGCAGCGCCTGGGGGGGCAATCAGCCCCAGCATTTT.

The chain employs TRBV5-6 and TRBJ2-7, with D possibly matching TRBD2 (5 bases). V was pared by 6 bases and J by 1 base, with 17 bases between. The CDR3 extends over 15 amino acids. Germline V gene lookup returns CDR1 SGHDT and CDR2 YYEEEE. CDR3 nucleotide sequence: TGTGCCAGCACCAAAGGGTTAGGAGGATCCTACGAGCAGTACTTC. Translating it yields CASTKGLGGSYEQYF. Using reference TRBV5-6 and TRBJ2-7 for the parts outside the CDR3, the full variable domain is DAGVTQSPTHLIKTRGQQVTLRCSPKSGHDTVSWYQQALGQGPQFIFQYYEEEERQRGNFPDRFSGHQFPNYSSELNVNALLLGDSALYLCASTKGLGGSYEQYFGPGTRLTVT.

This rearrangement joins TRBV6-1 to TRBJ2-1; 8 nucleotides agree with TRBD2. This CDR3 has 13 residues. Looked up from germline, CDR1 is MNHNS and CDR2 is SASEGT. J was trimmed by 7 bases and V by 6 bases; bases with no gene match: 5. DNA of the CDR3: TGTGCCAGCAGCGGGGGGGCTCTGAATGAGCAGTTCTTC. This sequence encodes CASSGGALNEQFF.

The chain carries TRBV6-6 and TRBJ2-1; D not resolved. Germline V gene data show CDR1 as MNHNY and CDR2 as SVGAGI (reference sequence). Between the trimmed V and J ends, which lost 5 bases and 4 bases, there was a span of 9 bases. This CDR3 is built from 13 residues. The CDR3 spells CASSELKYNEQFF. The DNA of the CDR3 is TGTGCCAGCAGTGAGTTGAAATACAATGAGCAGTTCTTC.

V usage is TRBV12-5 and J usage is TRBJ1-1, with D possibly being TRBD1 (5 bases). Trimming took 6 bases from V and 4 from J, leaving 12 bases between them. There are 13 residues in the CDR3. CDR1 and CDR2 from the germline V gene are LGHNT and FRNRAP. CDR3 in amino acids: CASGLGVGTEAFF. The CDR3 nucleotides are TGTGCTAGTGGATTAGGGGTTGGCACTGAAGCTTTCTTT. Based on the CDR3 plus reference TRBV12-5 and TRBJ1-1, the full variable domain is DARVTQTPRHKVTEMGQEVTMRCQPILGHNTVFWYRQTMMQGLELLAYFRNRAPLDDSGMPKDRFSAEMPDATLATLKIQPSEPRDSAVYFCASGLGVGTEAFFGQGTRLTVV.

V and J are TRBV18 and TRBJ1-1, with D uncertain. In germline, CDR1 is KGHSH, CDR2 LQKENI. The V end lost 3 bases, the J end lost 1 base, and 6 bases lay between the germline ends. CDR3 size: 13 residues. Here the CDR3 reads CASSPPSNTEAFF. CDR3 in DNA: TGTGCCAGCTCACCCCCTTCGAACACTGAAGCTTTCTTT.

This sequence joins TRBV25-1 and TRBJ1-1; D is ambiguous. V lost 7 bases to trimming and J lost 2 bases, with 8 bases between them. In germline, CDR1 is MGHDK, CDR2 SYGVNS. The CDR3 loop spans 12 amino acids. The CDR3: CASKSGNTEAFF. CDR3 in DNA: TGTGCCAGCAAATCGGGAAACACTGAAGCTTTCTTT.

The V gene is TRBV7-8, the J gene TRBJ1-1; possible D gene TRBD1, 6 bases. The CDR3 totals 15 residues. In germline, CDR1 is SGHVS, CDR2 FQNEAQ. V lost 6 bases to trimming and J lost 1 base, with 15 bases between them. The CDR3 loop reads CASRTRDIQNTEAFF. The CDR3 DNA sequence: TGTGCCAGCAGAACCCGGGACATACAGAACACTGAAGCTTTCTTT.

This clone was found a few times. The CDR3 loop is CASSVEQKLGNTIYF. The CDR3 DNA is TGTGCCAGCAGCGTAGAACAGAAGCTCGGAAACACCATATATTTT. The chain combines TRBV9 with TRBJ1-3; no clear D. Trimming shortened V by 0 bases and J by 4 bases, and 11 bases separated the two germline ends. The germline gives CDR1 SGDLS, CDR2 YYNGEE. The CDR3 totals 15 residues.

The V and J genes are TRBV10-3 and TRBJ1-6; no clear D gene. From germline, CDR1 is ENHRY and CDR2 SYGVKD. The CDR3 contains 14 residues. V was clipped by 4 bases and J by 10 bases, with 14 bases between them. The CDR3 protein is CAISVIIWSSPLHF. CDR3 DNA sequence: TGTGCCATCAGTGTAATTATTTGGAGCTCACCCCTCCACTTT.

The genes are TRBV5-1 and TRBJ1-1, with D possibly being TRBD1 (5 bases). The germline V gene encodes CDR1 SGHRS and CDR2 YFSETQ. Trimming took 0 bases from V and 5 from J, leaving 14 bases between them. The CDR3 extends over 15 amino acids. CDR3 loop: CASSLEWGGRTEAFF. The CDR3, as DNA: TGCGCCAGCAGCTTGGAGTGGGGGGGTAGGACTGAAGCTTTCTTT.

The chain recombines TRBV12-5 with TRBJ2-5; 7 positions match TRBD2. There are 16 residues in the CDR3. The trim removed 5 bases at V and 5 bases at J, leaving 14 bases unmatched. Germline CDR1 and CDR2: LGHNT and FRNRAP. CDR3: CASGGGGPSEEETQYF. In DNA form, the CDR3 reads TGTGCTAGTGGTGGGGGGGGACCCTCGGAGGAGGAGACCCAGTACTTC.

This clone was seen a single time. V usage is TRBV4-1 and J usage is TRBJ1-2; D might be TRBD1 (5 bases). There are 14 residues in the CDR3. Trimming removed 1 base from V and 4 bases from J, with 10 bases in between. Germline assignment: CDR1 MGHRA and CDR2 YSYEKL. CDR3 sequence (DNA): TGCGCCAGCAGCCAAGTTTTTAGGGGCTATGGCTACACCTTC. Translation: CASSQVFRGYGYTF.

The rearrangement uses TRBV9 and TRBJ2-7, with 10 bases that match TRBD1. CDR1 SGDLS and CDR2 YYNGEE come from the germline V gene. Trimming took 0 bases from V and 5 from J; bases not matched to a gene: 5. This CDR3 has 15 amino acids. The CDR3 DNA reads TGTGCCAGCAGCGTAGGGGGACAGGGGTATCACGAGCAGTACTTC. It yields the protein CASSVGGQGYHEQYF.

The chain uses TRBV5-5 and TRBJ1-3; 7 nucleotides align to TRBD1. The CDR3 length is 15 residues. V lost 4 bases to trimming and J lost 0 bases; unmatched junction nucleotides: 4. Germline CDR1 and CDR2: SGHKS and YYEKEE (reference sequence). CDR3 coding DNA: TGTGCCAGCAGCACGACAGGGAGCTCTGGAAACACCATATATTTT. As protein: CASSTTGSSGNTIYF.

CDR3 bases: TGTGCCAGCAGTTATGATTCGGTTTTGAACACTGAAGCTTTCTTT. Residues: CASSYDSVLNTEAFF. This chain links TRBV6-5 with TRBJ1-1; D unresolved. This CDR3 contains 15 residues. Germline-derived CDR1 and CDR2 are MNHEY and SVGAGI. The V gene lost 3 bases and the J gene lost 0 bases, with 11 bases spanning the gap.

This rearrangement joins TRBV6-5 to TRBJ1-2, with D possibly TRBD1 on 5 matching bases. This CDR3 is built from 15 residues. Germline CDR1 is MNHEY and CDR2 is SVGAGI. V lost 0 bases and J 2 bases, leaving 10 bases between the germline ends. The chain's CDR3 is CASSYSGPSNYGYTF. The CDR3, as DNA: TGTGCCAGCAGTTACTCGGGGCCTTCAAACTATGGCTACACCTTC.

The chain recombines TRBV9 with TRBJ2-2, with TRBD1 as a possible D gene (6 bases). Germline V CDR1 and CDR2: SGDLS, YYNGEE. Deletions cut 3 bases from V and 3 bases from J, with 12 bases between. This CDR3 has 15 residues. CDR3 amino acids: CASSANRVDTGELFF. In DNA form, the CDR3 reads TGTGCCAGCAGCGCAAACAGGGTCGACACCGGGGAGCTGTTTTTT.

V is TRBV10-2 and J is TRBJ1-1, with 9 bases lining up with TRBD1. With V trimmed by 6 bases and J by 1 base, 3 bases remained unmatched. From germline, CDR1 is WSHSY and CDR2 SAAADI. This CDR3 comprises 14 residues. DNA of the CDR3: TGCGCCAGCAGACAGGGGGCCGGGAACACTGAAGCTTTCTTT. Protein: CASRQGAGNTEAFF.

The chain employs TRBV2 and TRBJ2-2; D remains ambiguous. V dropped 3 bases and J dropped 0 bases, with 8 bases sitting between them. CDR3 length equals 15 residues. The V gene's germline CDR1 is SNHLY and CDR2 FYNNEI. In DNA form, the CDR3 reads TGTGCCAGCAGTGAGCGGCGGACGAACACCGGGGAGCTGTTTTTT. It encodes CASSERRTNTGELFF.

V and J are TRBV5-1 and TRBJ1-1; D gene uncertain. CDR1 and CDR2 from the germline V gene are SGHRS and YFSETQ. CDR3 length: 14 amino acids. Trimming took off 0 bases at V and 6 bases at J, with 12 bases between the two ends. In nucleotides, the CDR3 is TGCGCCAGCAGCTTGGAGAGGGTTTCTTCTGAAGCTTTCTTT. This translates into CASSLERVSSEAFF.